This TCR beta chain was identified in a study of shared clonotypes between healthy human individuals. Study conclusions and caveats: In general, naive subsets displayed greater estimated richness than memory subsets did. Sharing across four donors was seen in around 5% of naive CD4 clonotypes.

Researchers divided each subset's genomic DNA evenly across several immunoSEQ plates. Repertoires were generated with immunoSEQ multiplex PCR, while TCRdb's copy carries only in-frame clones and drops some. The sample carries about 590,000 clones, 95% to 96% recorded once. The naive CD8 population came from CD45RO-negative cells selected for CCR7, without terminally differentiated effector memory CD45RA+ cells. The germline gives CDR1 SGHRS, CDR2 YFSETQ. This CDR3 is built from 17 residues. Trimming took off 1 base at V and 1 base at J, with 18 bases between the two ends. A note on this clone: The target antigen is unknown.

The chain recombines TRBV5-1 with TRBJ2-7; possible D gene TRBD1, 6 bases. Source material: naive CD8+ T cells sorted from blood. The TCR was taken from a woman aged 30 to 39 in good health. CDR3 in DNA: TGCGCCAGCAGCTTGTTGTACGCAGGGGAAAGATCCTACGAGCAGTACTTC. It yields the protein CASSLLYAGERSYEQYF.